The 3 T cell receptor beta chains below were found in one sample sequenced in a study of blood T cell repertoires in COVID-19. Profiled with immunoSEQ multiplex PCR; TCRdb holds only in-frame clones, not every one. The sample lists approximately 68,000 clones; about 81% were seen once. The sequenced sample consisted of peripheral blood. The receptor source for this set is a human donor in a cohort sampled during active COVID-19.

This clone was detected once. The chain links TRBV4-1 to TRBJ2-7, with D possibly matching TRBD1 (6 bases). The CDR3 has 15 residues. The V gene lost 0 bases and the J gene lost 2 bases, with 11 bases spanning the gap. The germline CDR1 and CDR2 sequences are MGHRA and YSYEKL. The CDR3 DNA is TGCGCCAGCAGCCAAGATAGGGGGAGCCCCTACGAGCAGTACTTC. This codes for CASSQDRGSPYEQYF.

The genes are TRBV27 and TRBJ2-7; 8 bases agree with TRBD1. Trimming took 6 bases from V and 4 from J; bases not matched to a gene: 11. Germline V gene data show CDR1 as MNHEY and CDR2 as SMNVEV (reference sequence). The CDR3 has 15 residues. The CDR3 here is CASSLTGAQIYEQYF. The CDR3 nucleotides are TGTGCCAGCAGCCTGACAGGGGCCCAGATTTACGAGCAGTACTTC.

V usage is TRBV7-8 and J usage is TRBJ2-2; D is uncertain. The CDR3 loop spans 15 amino acids. CDR1 is SGHVS and CDR2 is FQNEAQ in the germline V gene. The ends were cut back, 0 bases at V and 4 bases at J, with 9 bases in the middle. The CDR3 is CASSLAWSSTGELFF. CDR3 DNA: TGTGCCAGCAGCTTAGCGTGGAGCTCCACCGGGGAGCTGTTTTTT.